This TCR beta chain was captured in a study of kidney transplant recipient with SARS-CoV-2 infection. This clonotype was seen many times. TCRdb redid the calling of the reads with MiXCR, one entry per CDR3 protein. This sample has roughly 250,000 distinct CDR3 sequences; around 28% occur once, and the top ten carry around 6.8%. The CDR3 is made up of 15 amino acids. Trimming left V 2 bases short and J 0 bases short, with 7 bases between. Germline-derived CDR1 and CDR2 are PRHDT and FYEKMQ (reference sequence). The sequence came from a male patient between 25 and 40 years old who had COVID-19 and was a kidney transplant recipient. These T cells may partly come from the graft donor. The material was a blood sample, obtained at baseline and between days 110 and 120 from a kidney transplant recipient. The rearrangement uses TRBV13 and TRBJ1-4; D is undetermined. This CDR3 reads CASSLLTATNEKLFF. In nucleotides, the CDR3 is TGTGCCAGCAGCTTACTCACAGCAACTAATGAAAAACTGTTTTTT.